This T cell receptor (beta chain) was documented in a study of T cell changes during pregnancy in multiple sclerosis (dated 2019 in TCRdb). About the study as a whole: The study examined how the T cell repertoire changed over the course of pregnancy in women with multiple sclerosis.

Preparation of the library involved the immunoSEQ multiplex PCR assay. This immuneACCESS table, as held by TCRdb, lists in-frame sequences with V and J called but not all clones. Of the missing ones, under half trace to an unresolved V gene in checked studies; the others have no known cause. The sample table records over 60,000 clones; about 96% of these occur just once. Of the sample, 2% to 2.5% falls within the top ten clones. As regards this clone: Its antigen is currently not known. No base quality information exists; no much larger clone differs at one position.

From a lookup of the germline V gene, CDR1 and CDR2 are MNHEY and SVGAGI. For this chain, trimming is 5 bases at the V end and 7 bases at the J end, and the number of junction bases without a gene match is 5. The cysteine opens and the phenylalanine closes a CDR3 of 13 amino acids. The CDR3 DNA has 39 bases and is translated from base 1. The chain couples TRBV6-5 to TRBJ1-5, with 7 bases aligning to TRBD1. The origin of this receptor is a female donor with multiple sclerosis, enrolled in a pregnancy study. The sequencing here drew on CD8+ T cells from peripheral blood mononuclear cells, taken after pregnancy. CDR3 protein: CASSDTGAQPQHF. The nucleotide sequence is TGTGCCAGCAGTGATACAGGGGCACAGCCCCAGCATTTT.